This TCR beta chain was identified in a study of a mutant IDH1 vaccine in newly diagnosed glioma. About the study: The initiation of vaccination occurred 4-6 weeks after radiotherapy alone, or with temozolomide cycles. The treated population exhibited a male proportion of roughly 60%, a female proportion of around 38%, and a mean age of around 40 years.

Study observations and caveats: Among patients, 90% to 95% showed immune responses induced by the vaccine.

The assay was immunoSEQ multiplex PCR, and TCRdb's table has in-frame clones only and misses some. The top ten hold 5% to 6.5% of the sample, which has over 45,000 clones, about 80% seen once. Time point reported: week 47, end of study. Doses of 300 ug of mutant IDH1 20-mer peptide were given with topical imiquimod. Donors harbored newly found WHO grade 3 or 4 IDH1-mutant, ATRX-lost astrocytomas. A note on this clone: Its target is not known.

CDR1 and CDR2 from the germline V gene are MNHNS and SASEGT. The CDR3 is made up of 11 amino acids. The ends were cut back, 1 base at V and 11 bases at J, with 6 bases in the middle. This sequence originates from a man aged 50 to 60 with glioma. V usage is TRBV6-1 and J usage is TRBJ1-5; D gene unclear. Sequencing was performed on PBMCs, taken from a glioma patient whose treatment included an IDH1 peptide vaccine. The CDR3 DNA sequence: TGTGCCAGCAGTGAAGTGTCAGCCCAGCATTTT. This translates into CASSEVSAQHF.